This TCR beta chain was documented in a study of blood T cell repertoires in COVID-19. Germline loops: CDR1 SEHNR, CDR2 FQNEAQ (reference sequence). This CDR3 spans 13 amino acids. Trimming took 4 bases from V and 2 from J; bases not matched to a gene: 1. Data came from immunoSEQ multiplex PCR; TCRdb stores just in-frame clones and leaves some out. The table lists tens of thousands of clones, 80% to 85% of them singletons. This receptor was identified in a man older than 75 with COVID-19, enrolled during active disease. Sequencing used peripheral blood. The gene calls are TRBV7-9 and TRBJ1-1, with 7 bases aligning to TRBD1. The CDR3 bases are TGTGCCAGCAGCTGGGACAGTAACACTGAAGCTTTCTTT. It is translated as CASSWDSNTEAFF.